These 3 T cell receptor beta chains share one sample of origin, sequenced in a study of blood T cell repertoires in COVID-19. Profiled with immunoSEQ multiplex PCR; TCRdb holds only in-frame clones, not every one. The table lists about 160,000 clones, approximately 80% of them singletons. Source material: peripheral blood. All receptors derive from a woman of 80 years or more with acute or convalescent COVID-19.

This clone has a single count. The chain carries TRBV30 and TRBJ1-4; 10 bases map to TRBD1. The length of the CDR3 is 12 residues. V shed 3 bases and J 14 bases; nucleotides not matched to a gene: 6. Germline lookup yields CDR1 GTSNPN and CDR2 SVGIG (reference sequence). The CDR3 loop reads CAWSDRGLWLFF. DNA for the CDR3: TGTGCCTGGAGCGACAGGGGGCTATGGCTGTTTTTT.

This clone was seen once. This rearrangement joins TRBV25-1 to TRBJ1-1; TRBD1 aligns across 7 bases. The CDR3 has 13 residues. Germline V gene lookup returns CDR1 MGHDK and CDR2 SYGVNS. V lost 7 bases, J lost 1 base, and 3 bases stayed unmatched. The CDR3 coding sequence is TGTGCCAGCACCCGGACAGGGAACACTGAAGCTTTCTTT. Amino acid sequence: CASTRTGNTEAFF.

For the CDR3, the DNA is TGTGCCAGCTCACCTGGAGCAACTAATGAAAAACTGTTTTTT. It codes for CASSPGATNEKLFF. This chain joins TRBV18 and TRBJ1-4, with no clear D. This CDR3 comprises 14 residues. Germline CDR1 is KGHSH and CDR2 is LQKENI. The germline V and J ends were trimmed by 3 bases and 0 bases, with 5 bases remaining between them.